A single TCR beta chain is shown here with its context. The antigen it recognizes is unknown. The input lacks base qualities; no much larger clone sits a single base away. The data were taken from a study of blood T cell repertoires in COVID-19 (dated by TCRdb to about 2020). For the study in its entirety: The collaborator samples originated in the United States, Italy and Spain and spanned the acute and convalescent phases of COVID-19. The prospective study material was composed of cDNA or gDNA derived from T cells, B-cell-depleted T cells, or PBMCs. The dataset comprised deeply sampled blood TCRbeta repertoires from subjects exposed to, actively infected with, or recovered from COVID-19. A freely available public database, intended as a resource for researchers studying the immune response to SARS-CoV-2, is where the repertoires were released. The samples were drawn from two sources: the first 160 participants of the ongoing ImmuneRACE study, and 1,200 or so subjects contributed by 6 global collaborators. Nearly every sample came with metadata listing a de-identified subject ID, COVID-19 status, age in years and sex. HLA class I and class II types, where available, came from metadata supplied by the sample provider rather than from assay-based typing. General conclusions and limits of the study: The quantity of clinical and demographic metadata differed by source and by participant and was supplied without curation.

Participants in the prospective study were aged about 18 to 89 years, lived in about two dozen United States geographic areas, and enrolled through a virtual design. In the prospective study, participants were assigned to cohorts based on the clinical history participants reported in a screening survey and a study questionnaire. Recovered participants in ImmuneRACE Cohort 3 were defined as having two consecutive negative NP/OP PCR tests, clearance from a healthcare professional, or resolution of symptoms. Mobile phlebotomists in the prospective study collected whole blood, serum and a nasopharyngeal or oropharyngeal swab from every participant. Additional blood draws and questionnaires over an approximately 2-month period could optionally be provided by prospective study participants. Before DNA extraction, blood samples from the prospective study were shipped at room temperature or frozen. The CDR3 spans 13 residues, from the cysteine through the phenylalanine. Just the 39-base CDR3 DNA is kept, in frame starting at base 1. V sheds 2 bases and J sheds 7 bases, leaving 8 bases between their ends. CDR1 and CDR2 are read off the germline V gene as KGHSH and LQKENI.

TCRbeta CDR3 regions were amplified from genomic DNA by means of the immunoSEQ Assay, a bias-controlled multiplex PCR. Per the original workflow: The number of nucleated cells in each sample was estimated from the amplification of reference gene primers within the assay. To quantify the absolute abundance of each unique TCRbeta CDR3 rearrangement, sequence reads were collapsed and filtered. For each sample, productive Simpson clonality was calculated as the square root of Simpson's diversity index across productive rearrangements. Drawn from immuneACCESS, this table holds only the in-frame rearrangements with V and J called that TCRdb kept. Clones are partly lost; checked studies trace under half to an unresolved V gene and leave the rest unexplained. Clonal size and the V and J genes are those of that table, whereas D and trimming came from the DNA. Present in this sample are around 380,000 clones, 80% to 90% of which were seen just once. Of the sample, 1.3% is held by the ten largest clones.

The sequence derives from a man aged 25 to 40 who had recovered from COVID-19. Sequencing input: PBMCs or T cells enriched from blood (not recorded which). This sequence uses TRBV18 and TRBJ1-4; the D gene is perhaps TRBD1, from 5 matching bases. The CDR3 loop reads CASSPGRGEKLFF. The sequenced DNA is TGTGCCAGCTCACCAGGGAGGGGTGAAAAACTGTTTTTT. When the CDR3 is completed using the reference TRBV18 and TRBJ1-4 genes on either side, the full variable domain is NAGVMQNPRHLVRRRGQEARLRCSPMKGHSHVYWYRQLPEEGLKFMVYLQKENIIDESGMPKERFSAEFPKEGPSILRIQQVVRGDSAAYFCASSPGRGEKLFFGSGTQLSVL.